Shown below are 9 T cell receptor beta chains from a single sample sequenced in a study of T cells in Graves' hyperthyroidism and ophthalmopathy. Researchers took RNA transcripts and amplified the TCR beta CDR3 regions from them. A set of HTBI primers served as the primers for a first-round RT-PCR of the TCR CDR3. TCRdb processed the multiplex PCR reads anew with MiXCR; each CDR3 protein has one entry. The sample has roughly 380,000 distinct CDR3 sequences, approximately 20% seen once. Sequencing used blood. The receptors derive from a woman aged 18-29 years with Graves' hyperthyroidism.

The CDR3 DNA follows: TGTGCCAGCAGTTTAAGGGAGAGTACGAACACTGAAGCTTTCTTT. The encoded protein is CASSLRESTNTEAFF. This chain joins TRBV12-3 or TRBV12-4 and TRBJ1-1; no clear D gene. V was trimmed by 2 bases and J by 1 base, leaving 11 bases between them. The CDR3 has 15 residues.

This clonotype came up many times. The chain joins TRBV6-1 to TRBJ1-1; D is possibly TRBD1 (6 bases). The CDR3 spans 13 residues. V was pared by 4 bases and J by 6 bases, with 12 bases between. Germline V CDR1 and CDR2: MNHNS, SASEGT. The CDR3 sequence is CASSAGQMAEAFF. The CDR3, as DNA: TGTGCCAGCAGTGCCGGACAGATGGCTGAAGCTTTCTTT.

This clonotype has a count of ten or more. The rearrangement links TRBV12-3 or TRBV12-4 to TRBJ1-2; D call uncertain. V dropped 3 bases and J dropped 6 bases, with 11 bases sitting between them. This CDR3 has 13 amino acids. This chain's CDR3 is CASSLGRSDGYTF. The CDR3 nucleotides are TGTGCCAGCAGTTTGGGGAGATCGGATGGCTACACCTTC.

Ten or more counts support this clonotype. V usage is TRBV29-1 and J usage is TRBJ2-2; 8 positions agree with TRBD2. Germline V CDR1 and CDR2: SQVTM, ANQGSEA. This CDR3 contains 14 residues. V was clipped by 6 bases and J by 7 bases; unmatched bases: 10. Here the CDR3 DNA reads TGCAGCGTGGGGGGACTAGAGTTCCACGGGGAGCTGTTTTTT. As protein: CSVGGLEFHGELFF.

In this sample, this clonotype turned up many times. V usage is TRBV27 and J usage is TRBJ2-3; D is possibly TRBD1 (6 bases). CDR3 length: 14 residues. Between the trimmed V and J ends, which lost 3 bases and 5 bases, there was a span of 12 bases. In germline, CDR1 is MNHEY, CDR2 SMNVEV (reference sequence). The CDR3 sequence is CASSFWGQGDTQYF. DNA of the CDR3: TGTGCCAGCAGTTTTTGGGGGCAAGGAGATACGCAGTATTTT.

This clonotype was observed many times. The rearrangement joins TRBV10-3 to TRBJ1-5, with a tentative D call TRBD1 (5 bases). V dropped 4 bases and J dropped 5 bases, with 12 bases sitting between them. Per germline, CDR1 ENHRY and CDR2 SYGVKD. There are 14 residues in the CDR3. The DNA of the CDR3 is TGTGCCATCAGTGGAGTCGGGGCCGATCAGCCCCAGCATTTT. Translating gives CAISGVGADQPQHF.

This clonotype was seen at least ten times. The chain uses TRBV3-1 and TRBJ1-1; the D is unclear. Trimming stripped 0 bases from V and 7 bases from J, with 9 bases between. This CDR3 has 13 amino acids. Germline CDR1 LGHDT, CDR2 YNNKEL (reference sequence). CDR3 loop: CASSQDLGIEAFF. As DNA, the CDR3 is TGTGCCAGCAGCCAAGATTTGGGTATTGAAGCTTTCTTT.

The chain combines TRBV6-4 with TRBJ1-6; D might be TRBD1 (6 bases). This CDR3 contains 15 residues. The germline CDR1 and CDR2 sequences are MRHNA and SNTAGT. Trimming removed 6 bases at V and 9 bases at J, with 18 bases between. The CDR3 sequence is CASSQSGGGRSPLHF. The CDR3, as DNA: TGTGCCAGCAGCCAATCCGGGGGGGGGCGTTCACCCCTCCACTTT.

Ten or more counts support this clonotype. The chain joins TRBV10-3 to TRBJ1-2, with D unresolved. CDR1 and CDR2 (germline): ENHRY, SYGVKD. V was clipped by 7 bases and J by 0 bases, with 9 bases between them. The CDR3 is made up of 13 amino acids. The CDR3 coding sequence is TGTGCCATCAACGCCAGTCCTAACTATGGCTACACCTTC. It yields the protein CAINASPNYGYTF.